Shown below are 11 T cell receptor beta chains from a single sample sequenced in a study of blood T cell repertoires in COVID-19. Using immunoSEQ multiplex PCR, the repertoire was profiled, and TCRdb retains in-frame clones only, with some absent. Seen here are 110,000 to 150,000 clones, around nine tenths observed once, and the top ten hold about 1.7%. Sequencing was carried out using peripheral blood. These receptors came from a woman in her fifties or sixties with acute or convalescent COVID-19.

The rearrangement joins TRBV30 to TRBJ1-5; D is unclear. This CDR3 spans 13 amino acids. Per germline, CDR1 GTSNPN and CDR2 SVGIG (reference sequence). V was pared by 0 bases and J by 7 bases, with 10 bases between. CDR3 sequence (DNA): TGTGCCTGGAGTGTACGGGGTTGGCAGCCCCAGCATTTT. Amino acid sequence: CAWSVRGWQPQHF. Drawing the rest from reference TRBV30 and TRBJ1-5, the complete variable domain is SQTIHQWPATLVQPVGSPLSLECTVEGTSNPNLYWYRQAAGRGLQLLFYSVGIGQISSEVPQNLSASRPQDRQFILSSKKLLLSDSGFYLCAWSVRGWQPQHFGDGTRLSIL.

This chain connects TRBV5-8 to TRBJ2-3; 10 bases line up with TRBD2. Germline values: CDR1 SGHTS, CDR2 YDEGEE. V trimming: 2 bases; J trimming: 2 bases; junction bases outside the gene matches: 5. The CDR3 runs to 16 residues. CDR3 residues: CASSFLAGAFTDTQYF. For the CDR3, the DNA is TGTGCCAGCAGCTTCCTAGCGGGGGCCTTCACAGATACGCAGTATTTT.

This sequence joins TRBV12-3 or TRBV12-4 and TRBJ1-2; maybe TRBD1 (6 bases). CDR3 length: 13 amino acids. With 3 bases removed from V and 3 bases from J, the gap between germline ends came to 8 bases. Here the CDR3 DNA reads TGTGCCAGCAGTTTTCAGGGGCACTATGGCTACACCTTC. Translating it yields CASSFQGHYGYTF.

In DNA, the CDR3 is TGTGCCAGCAGCTTGGATAAATGGAACACTGAAGCTTTCTTT. This translates into CASSLDKWNTEAFF. The V gene is TRBV5-4, the J gene TRBJ1-1; D is unresolved. V lost 0 bases and J lost 1, with 7 bases in between. The CDR3 contains 14 residues. Germline lookup yields CDR1 SGHNT and CDR2 YYREEE (reference sequence).

This chain links TRBV6-6 with TRBJ1-2; D not resolved. There are 17 residues in the CDR3. Per germline, CDR1 MNHNY and CDR2 SVGAGI (reference sequence). Trimming pared 5 bases from V and 8 bases from J, leaving 27 bases between. CDR3 bases: TGTGCCAGCAGTCCAATGCCAGCAGTGATGTCCAGGAGGGGCTACACCTTC. Residues: CASSPMPAVMSRRGYTF.

This clone was detected only a few times. The CDR3 DNA follows: TGTGCCAGCAGGAGGACAGGGCAATACGAGCAGTACTTC. This codes for CASRRTGQYEQYF. The V gene is TRBV6-5, the J gene TRBJ2-7; 8 bases agree with TRBD1. Losses at the gene ends were 6 bases for V and 4 bases for J; bases not matched to a gene: 5. The CDR3 totals 13 residues. Germline V gives CDR1 MNHEY, CDR2 SVGAGI.

The chain is built from TRBV4-2 and TRBJ2-1, with D possibly TRBD2 on 5 matching bases. V shed 1 base and J shed 0 bases, with 13 bases lying between them. The CDR3 contains 17 residues. Germline assignment: CDR1 LGHNA and CDR2 YNFKEQ. In DNA form, the CDR3 reads TGTGCCAGCAGCCAAGCGCTAGGAACTAGCTCCTACAATGAGCAGTTCTTC. This codes for CASSQALGTSSYNEQFF.

The rearrangement uses TRBV28 and TRBJ2-2, with 12 bases fitting TRBD1. CDR1 is MDHEN and CDR2 is SYDVKM in the germline V gene. V dropped 6 bases and J dropped 6; count of bases not matched to a gene: 8. This CDR3 comprises 16 residues. The CDR3 DNA reads as TGTGCCAGCAGCACCATTGGGACAGGGGGCGCCGGGGAGCTGTTTTTT. Translated: CASSTIGTGGAGELFF.

V usage is TRBV6-1 and J usage is TRBJ1-5; D might be TRBD1 (6 bases). The V and J ends lost 3 bases and 10 bases respectively, with 22 bases between them. From germline, CDR1 is MNHNS and CDR2 SASEGT. This CDR3 is 16 amino acids long. The CDR3, as DNA: TGTGCCAGCAGTGAGGGGGACAATAGGTCCTGGGTCCCCCAGCATTTT. Translating it yields CASSEGDNRSWVPQHF.

The rearrangement joins TRBV6-2 or TRBV6-3 to TRBJ1-1, with D unresolved. The CDR3 is 14 amino acids. CDR1 and CDR2 from the germline V gene are MNHEY and SVGEGT. The V gene lost 4 bases and the J gene lost 0 bases, with 9 bases spanning the gap. The CDR3 bases are TGTGCCAGCAGTTTACACATTATGAACACTGAAGCTTTCTTT. This gives the protein CASSLHIMNTEAFF.

V and J are TRBV7-3 and TRBJ2-2; the match to TRBD1 covers 9 bases. Trimming cost V 4 bases and J 5 bases; bases outside gene matches: 8. Germline V CDR1 and CDR2: SGHTA, FQGTGA. This CDR3 is 16 amino acids long. CDR3 nucleotide sequence: TGTGCCAGCAGCTCCGGCGGGACAGGGAGGACCGGGGAGCTGTTTTTT. Its translation is CASSSGGTGRTGELFF.